The text below deals with one T cell receptor beta chain. The data belong to a study of T cells in localized non-small cell lung cancer. Assay used: immunoSEQ multiplex PCR; TCRdb lists only in-frame clones, some missing. The table lists roughly 48,000 clones, around three quarters of them singletons, with about 15% in the top ten. Germline V gene sequence: CDR1 SGHTA, CDR2 FQGTGA. V gave up 5 bases and J gave up 3 bases; unmatched junction bases: 2. CDR3 length: 14 amino acids. This specimen consisted of peripheral blood, obtained before any cancer treatment. V is TRBV7-3 and J is TRBJ1-2, with 11 nucleotides matching TRBD1. The TCR originated in a man between 40 and 70 years old with stage I squamous cell lung carcinoma. The CDR3 spells CASSPGQGDYGYTF. CDR3 in DNA: TGTGCCAGCAGCCCGGGACAGGGGGACTATGGCTACACCTTC.